These 27 T cell receptor beta chains were all obtained from the same sample, sequenced in a study of cytomegalovirus exposure and HLA in healthy donors. The PCR made use of 60 Vbeta and 13 Jbeta primers. Sequenced by immunoSEQ multiplex PCR; TCRdb stores in-frame clones only, minus some. The table has under 200,000 clones, around 72% seen once. The specimen was PBMCs. Receptor source: a woman between 35 and 50 years old in good health and CMV-seropositive.

This clone has only one observation. This chain uses TRBV2 with TRBJ1-1; maybe TRBD1 (5 bases). The V gene lost 5 bases and the J gene lost 0 bases, with 13 bases spanning the gap. The V gene's germline CDR1 is SNHLY and CDR2 FYNNEI. The CDR3 has 15 residues. The CDR3 region has the DNA TGTGCCAGCAGTATCCGACAGATTATGAACACTGAAGCTTTCTTT. Translation: CASSIRQIMNTEAFF.

This chain uses TRBV5-1 with TRBJ2-5; TRBD2 might be the D (5 bases). Per germline, CDR1 SGHRS and CDR2 YFSETQ. V gave up 0 bases and J gave up 4 bases, with 13 bases separating them. This CDR3 contains 15 residues. The CDR3 nucleotides are TGCGCCAGCAGCTTGGCCTGGGCGGGTGGAGAGACCCAGTACTTC. Translation: CASSLAWAGGETQYF.

This clone was seen a handful of times. The rearrangement joins TRBV7-9 to TRBJ2-6; D is unclear. CDR3 size: 15 residues. Germline V CDR1 and CDR2: SEHNR, FQNEAQ (reference sequence). V was clipped by 1 base and J by 0 bases, with 4 bases between them. The CDR3 here is CASSLGSSGANVLTF. CDR3 bases: TGTGCCAGCAGCTTAGGGAGCTCTGGGGCCAACGTCCTGACTTTC.

This clone was seen only once. This chain joins TRBV30 and TRBJ2-6; 9 nucleotides align to TRBD1. The CDR3 consists of 14 residues. V lost 5 bases and J lost 1; bases outside the gene matches: 0. The V gene's germline CDR1 is GTSNPN and CDR2 SVGIG (reference sequence). CDR3 in amino acids: CAWDRGSGANVLTF. CDR3 nucleotides: TGTGCCTGGGACAGGGGGTCTGGGGCCAACGTCCTGACTTTC.

The chain carries TRBV28 and TRBJ1-2; 9 bases are shared with TRBD1. This CDR3 has 14 amino acids. CDR1 is MDHEN, CDR2 SYDVKM, per germline. V shed 2 bases, J shed 6 bases, and the junction held 4 bases outside the gene matches. The CDR3 here is CASSLTGGSNGYTF. CDR3 in DNA: TGTGCCAGCAGTTTAACAGGGGGCTCAAATGGCTACACCTTC.

This clone was recorded a few times. The chain carries TRBV4-1 and TRBJ1-2; D gene uncertain. V was clipped by 3 bases and J by 2 bases, with 10 bases between them. The CDR3 covers 14 residues. Germline assignment: CDR1 MGHRA and CDR2 YSYEKL. As DNA, the CDR3 is TGCGCCAGCAGCCACCCCCTAAAGAACTATGGCTACACCTTC. Translation: CASSHPLKNYGYTF.

This clone has only a few counts. This chain joins TRBV30 and TRBJ1-5; no clear D gene. Germline CDR1 and CDR2: GTSNPN and SVGIG (reference sequence). V lost 0 bases to trimming and J lost 4 bases, with 10 bases between them. The CDR3 is made up of 14 amino acids. The CDR3: CAWSVRSGNQPQHF. As DNA, the CDR3 is TGTGCCTGGAGTGTACGGAGCGGGAATCAGCCCCAGCATTTT.

The chain combines TRBV6-6 with TRBJ2-2, with D tentatively TRBD1 (6 bases). The V end lost 2 bases, the J end lost 6 bases, and 13 bases lay between the germline ends. The CDR3 contains 15 residues. Germline V gives CDR1 MNHNY, CDR2 SVGAGI (reference sequence). The CDR3 nucleotides are TGTGCCAGCAGTTACCTCGTAGGGGGTGCCGGGGAGCTGTTTTTT. Translation gives CASSYLVGGAGELFF.

The J gene is TRBJ2-2, the V gene TRBV7-8, with D perhaps matching TRBD2 (6 bases). The V end lost 5 bases, the J end lost 9 bases, and 16 bases lay between the germline ends. CDR1 is SGHVS, CDR2 FQNEAQ, per germline. This CDR3 region has 14 residues. The CDR3 sequence is CASSTEGGRRELFF. The CDR3 DNA reads TGTGCCAGCAGCACCGAGGGAGGCCGGCGGGAGCTGTTTTTT.

The chain combines TRBV21-1 with TRBJ2-1; the D call of TRBD2 is as the table states it, not checked on the DNA. TRBV21-1 is assigned pseudogene status. This CDR3 comprises 15 residues. The CDR3, as DNA: TGTGCCAGCAGCAACATCAACGGGGGGGCCTATGAGCAGTTCTTC. Its translation: CASSNINGGAYEQFF.

The genes are TRBV6-5 and TRBJ1-2; 7 bases are a match to TRBD1. Germline CDR1 MNHEY, CDR2 SVGAGI. This CDR3 is built from 14 residues. The V segment lost 7 bases and the J segment 7 bases; nucleotides outside the gene matches: 12. The CDR3 sequence is CASKVSTGEAGYTF. DNA for the CDR3: TGTGCCAGCAAGGTTTCAACAGGGGAGGCTGGCTACACCTTC.

V and J are TRBV7-9 and TRBJ1-1; D not resolved. CDR1 is SEHNR, CDR2 FQNEAQ, per germline (reference sequence). CDR3 size: 12 residues. The V end lost 4 bases, the J end lost 7 bases, and 10 bases lay between the germline ends. This CDR3 is CASSSSGGEAFF. The CDR3 DNA follows: TGTGCCAGCAGCTCCTCGGGAGGTGAAGCTTTCTTT.

The rearrangement links TRBV5-1 to TRBJ1-6, with D perhaps TRBD1 (5 bases). V was clipped by 5 bases and J by 9 bases, with 18 bases between them. CDR3 length: 15 amino acids. Germline CDR1 and CDR2: SGHRS and YFSETQ. CDR3 coding DNA: TGCGCCAGCAGTATCGGGGGGACCCAGACTTCACCCCTCCACTTT. Translating it yields CASSIGGTQTSPLHF.

The chain has TRBV28 and TRBJ1-1; 9 bases fit TRBD1. The CDR3 contains 15 residues. Per germline, CDR1 MDHEN and CDR2 SYDVKM. Germline trimming cut 2 bases from V and 5 bases from J; bases unmatched to any gene: 6. CDR3 sequence: CASSLLTGGHTEAFF. The CDR3 coding sequence is TGTGCCAGCAGTTTACTGACAGGGGGGCATACTGAAGCTTTCTTT.

The CDR3 bases are TGTGCCAGCAGCCAAGGGGGCGGGGGGACCACAGATACGCAGTATTTT. This translates into CASSQGGGGTTDTQYF. V and J are TRBV4-2 and TRBJ2-3, with TRBD2 matching 8 bases. V shed 1 base and J 2 bases; nucleotides not matched to a gene: 5. This CDR3 is 16 amino acids long. The germline V gene encodes CDR1 LGHNA and CDR2 YNFKEQ.

The chain joins TRBV4-3 to TRBJ1-4; D possibly corresponds to TRBD1 (6 bases). Trimming stripped 0 bases from V and 1 base from J, with 15 bases between. The CDR3 is 18 residues long. Germline CDR1 and CDR2: LGHNA and YSLEER. Written as DNA, the CDR3 is TGCGCCAGCAGCCAAGAGGTTGGCGGGGGGCGAACTAATGAAAAACTGTTTTTT. This gives the protein CASSQEVGGGRTNEKLFF.

V usage is TRBV4-2 and J usage is TRBJ2-1; 11 bases agree with TRBD1. The V gene end was trimmed by 3 bases and the J gene end by 3 bases; junction bases not matched to a gene: 4. This CDR3 is built from 16 residues. CDR1 and CDR2 from the germline V gene are LGHNA and YNFKEQ. In DNA form, the CDR3 reads TGTGCCAGCAGCCAGGGAGGGACAGGGGGCTACAATGAGCAGTTCTTC. This translates into CASSQGGTGGYNEQFF.

The chain couples TRBV5-1 to TRBJ2-5; TRBD2 might be the D (5 bases). The V end lost 4 bases, the J end lost 4 bases, and 17 bases lay between the germline ends. Germline CDR1 and CDR2: SGHRS and YFSETQ. This CDR3 has 15 residues. The CDR3 protein is CASSPRVSPGETQYF. In nucleotides, the CDR3 is TGCGCCAGCAGCCCGAGGGTCTCTCCAGGAGAGACCCAGTACTTC.

This clone was seen at least ten times. The V and J genes are TRBV6-6 and TRBJ1-2, with D unclear. The CDR3 has 12 residues. Trimming cost V 5 bases and J 4 bases, with 8 bases left between them. The germline gives CDR1 MNHNY, CDR2 SVGAGI (reference sequence). The CDR3 coding sequence is TGTGCCAGCAGTGTATCCAGCTATGGCTACACCTTC. The encoded protein is CASSVSSYGYTF.

This clone came up a few times. This rearrangement joins TRBV2 to TRBJ2-3; 9 nucleotides agree with TRBD2. From germline, CDR1 is SNHLY and CDR2 FYNNEI. V lost 4 bases to trimming and J lost 1 base; unmatched junction nucleotides: 3. This CDR3 contains 15 residues. The chain's CDR3 is CASSGRGGRTDTQYF. The DNA for the CDR3 is TGTGCCAGCAGTGGGCGGGGGGGGCGCACAGATACGCAGTATTTT.

The chain joins TRBV5-6 to TRBJ1-2; D gene ambiguous. CDR3 length equals 13 residues. CDR1 SGHDT and CDR2 YYEEEE come from the germline V gene. The V end was cut by 5 bases, the J end by 8 bases, with 16 bases between. CDR3 region: CASSRPGREGYTF. As DNA, the CDR3 is TGTGCCAGCAGTCGACCGGGTCGAGAGGGCTACACCTTC. The variable domain in full, completed from reference TRBV5-6 and TRBJ1-2, reads DAGVTQSPTHLIKTRGQQVTLRCSPKSGHDTVSWYQQALGQGPQFIFQYYEEEERQRGNFPDRFSGHQFPNYSSELNVNALLLGDSALYLCASSRPGREGYTFGSGTRLTVV.

The rearrangement links TRBV5-4 to TRBJ2-1; a possible D gene is TRBD2 (7 bases). CDR1 is SGHNT and CDR2 is YYREEE in the germline V gene (reference sequence). CDR3 length equals 14 residues. The germline V and J ends were trimmed by 4 bases and 7 bases, with 15 bases remaining between them. As DNA, the CDR3 is TGTGCCAGCAGCCTAGATGGGGGGGCGAATGAGCAGTTCTTC. The encoded protein is CASSLDGGANEQFF.

The CDR3 is CASSETLGGLGTQYF. CDR3 sequence (DNA): TGTGCCAGCAGTGAAACGTTGGGAGGTCTTGGTACGCAGTATTTT. The J gene is TRBJ2-3, the V gene TRBV6-1; TRBD2 is a possible D gene (6 bases). CDR1 and CDR2 from the germline V gene are MNHNS and SASEGT. The ends were cut back, 2 bases at V and 8 bases at J, with 17 bases in the middle. CDR3 length: 15 amino acids.

V usage is TRBV30 and J usage is TRBJ1-5; 8 bases agree with TRBD1. Germline values: CDR1 GTSNPN, CDR2 SVGIG (reference sequence). The CDR3 spans 15 residues. After removal of 0 bases from V and 4 bases from J, the junction contained 5 bases not matched to a gene. The CDR3 here is CAWSVGTGENQPQHF. The CDR3 DNA follows: TGTGCCTGGAGTGTGGGGACAGGTGAGAATCAGCCCCAGCATTTT. The variable domain in full, with the rest retrieved from reference TRBV30 and TRBJ1-5, is SQTIHQWPATLVQPVGSPLSLECTVEGTSNPNLYWYRQAAGRGLQLLFYSVGIGQISSEVPQNLSASRPQDRQFILSSKKLLLSDSGFYLCAWSVGTGENQPQHFGDGTRLSIL.

V and J are TRBV30 and TRBJ2-3, with a tentative D call TRBD1 (6 bases). The V end lost 0 bases, the J end lost 6 bases, and 13 bases lay between the germline ends. The CDR3 is made up of 14 amino acids. Germline V gene sequence: CDR1 GTSNPN, CDR2 SVGIG (reference sequence). The chain's CDR3 is CAWSVNGGGDTQYF. The CDR3 coding sequence is TGTGCCTGGAGTGTAAATGGGGGCGGGGATACGCAGTATTTT.

This clone was recorded a few times. V and J are TRBV7-2 and TRBJ1-2, with TRBD1 identical over 8 bases. Germline V gene sequence: CDR1 SGHTA, CDR2 FQGNSA. The CDR3 is 15 residues long. V shed 10 bases and J 5 bases; nucleotides not matched to a gene: 15. CDR3 sequence reads: CATYRGMVGAYGYTF. DNA of the CDR3: TGTGCCACGTACAGGGGGATGGTCGGGGCTTATGGCTACACCTTC.

This clone was seen only once. The rearrangement links TRBV10-3 to TRBJ2-3; D is perhaps TRBD2 (5 bases). The V end lost 6 bases, the J end lost 5 bases, and 12 bases lay between the germline ends. The CDR3 has 13 amino acids. The germline V gene has CDR1 ENHRY and CDR2 SYGVKD. The CDR3 nucleotides read TGTGCCATCAGGGAACTAGGGAAAGATACGCAGTATTTT. It codes for CAIRELGKDTQYF.